This paragraph covers one T cell receptor (beta chain) sequence. This clone came up many times. Its binding antigen is unknown. The record has no base qualities; no much larger clone is one base away. No patient had received any treatment before thyroid surgery. Patient clinical samples collected from the early 2010s to the late 2010s were retrospectively analysed using T-cell receptor beta sequencing. The data derive from a study of metastatic and nonmetastatic thyroid tumors (dated by TCRdb to about 2020). Notes on the research overall: Repertoires from peripheral blood and from tumor or nodule tissue samples of malignant and benign thyroid patients were compared. Results the study describes overall, beyond this receptor: In both blood and tumor samples, malignant tumors were reported to have significantly higher TCR beta diversity than benign nodules.

Receptor amplification or capture employed PCR. Data came from an Illumina HiSeq 4000. High-throughput sequencing was used to profile the TCR beta-chain CDR3 region of every patient. The authors processed their data as follows. A classifier to discriminate distant-metastatic papillary thyroid cancer patients was built from CDR3 differences across clinicopathological groups. The Shannon index was used to measure repertoire diversity, and the Morisita-Horn index was used to measure how similar tumor and blood repertoires were. Clones were called with MiXCR by TCRdb after fastp trimmed the public reads at Q25, and only in-frame beta chains were retained. The V and J calls here are based on TCRdb, not the publication. The sample table lists 35,000 or so clones, 15% to 20% of them with a count of one. 9.5% to 15% of the sample goes to the ten largest clones. The receptor was isolated from a male donor with papillary thyroid cancer or a benign thyroid nodule (not recorded which). Some clones in this sample may be carry-over from other donors' samples. The specimen was blood.

In nucleotide form, the sequence is TGTGCCAGCAGCTTATATGTTCCCCGTGGAAACACCATATATTTT. This yields the protein CASSLYVPRGNTIYF. Recombination joined TRBV7-9 with TRBJ1-3, with the D segment identity uncertain. CDR3 length: 15 amino acids, cysteine to phenylalanine. The only DNA kept is the CDR3, 45 bases in frame from the first base. Looking up the germline V gene (reference sequence) yields CDR1 SEHNR and CDR2 FQNEAQ. Trimming at the junction amounts to 2 bases on V and 3 bases on J, and the germline ends lie 11 bases apart. The reference TRBV7-9 and TRBJ1-3 proteins fill in what lies around the CDR3, so the full variable domain reads DTGVSQNPRHKITKRGQNVTFRCDPISEHNRLYWYRQTLGQGPEFLTYFQNEAQLEKSRLLSDRFSAERPKGSFSTLEIQRTEQGDSAMYLCASSLYVPRGNTIYFGEGSWLTVV.